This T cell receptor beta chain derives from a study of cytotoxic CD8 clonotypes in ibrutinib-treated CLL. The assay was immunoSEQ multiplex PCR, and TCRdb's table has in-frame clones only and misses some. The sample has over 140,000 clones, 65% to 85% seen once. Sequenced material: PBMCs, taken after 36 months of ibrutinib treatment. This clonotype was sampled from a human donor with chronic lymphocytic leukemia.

Here the CDR3 DNA reads TGTGCCAGCAGCTCTCTAGCGGGGGTAAATACGCAGTATTTT. Protein product: CASSSLAGVNTQYF. V gene TRBV7-9 combines with J gene TRBJ2-3, with TRBD2 identical over 10 bases. There are 14 residues in the CDR3. CDR1 and CDR2 (germline): SEHNR, FQNEAQ (reference sequence). With V trimmed by 4 bases and J by 7 bases, 5 bases remained unmatched.